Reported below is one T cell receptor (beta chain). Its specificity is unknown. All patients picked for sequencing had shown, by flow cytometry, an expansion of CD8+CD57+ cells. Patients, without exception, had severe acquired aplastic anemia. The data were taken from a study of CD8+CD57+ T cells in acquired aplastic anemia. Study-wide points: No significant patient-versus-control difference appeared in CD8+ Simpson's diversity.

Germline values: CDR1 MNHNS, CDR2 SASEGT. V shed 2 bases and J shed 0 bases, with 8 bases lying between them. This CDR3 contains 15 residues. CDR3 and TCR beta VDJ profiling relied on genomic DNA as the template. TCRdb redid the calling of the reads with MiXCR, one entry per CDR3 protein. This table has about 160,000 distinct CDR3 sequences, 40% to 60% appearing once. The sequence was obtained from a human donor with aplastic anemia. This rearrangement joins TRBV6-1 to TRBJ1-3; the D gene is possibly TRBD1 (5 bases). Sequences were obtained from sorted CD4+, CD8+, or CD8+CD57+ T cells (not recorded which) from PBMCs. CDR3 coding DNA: TGTGCCAGCAGTGAAACAGGCTCCTCTGGAAACACCATATATTTT. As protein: CASSETGSSGNTIYF.